One sample yielded the 25 T cell receptor beta chains listed below, sequenced in a study of blood T cell repertoires in COVID-19. Some clones are missing from TCRdb's copy, which holds only in-frame ones; the method was immunoSEQ multiplex PCR. The table shows 200,000 or so clones, with about 80% occurring only once. Sequencing was carried out using peripheral blood. These receptor sequences come from a human donor with acute or convalescent COVID-19. The donor label of this sample is uncertain.

The chain combines TRBV6-5 with TRBJ2-1, with TRBD2 identical over 11 bases. J was trimmed by 4 bases and V by 4 bases; bases with no gene match: 3. Germline loops: CDR1 MNHEY, CDR2 SVGAGI. There are 15 residues in the CDR3. The CDR3 DNA reads TGTGCCAGCAGTTTCACTAGCGGGGGATACAATGAGCAGTTCTTC. Its translation: CASSFTSGGYNEQFF.

The J gene is TRBJ2-2, the V gene TRBV3-1 (or the pseudogene TRBV3-2), with D perhaps TRBD1 (5 bases). This CDR3 region has 13 residues. V lost 4 bases, J lost 7 bases, and 10 bases lay in between. Germline-derived CDR1 and CDR2 are LGHDT and YNNKEL (reference sequence). CDR3 in DNA: TGTGCCAGCAGCCTGTTAGGGGTCGGGGAGCTGTTTTTT. It encodes CASSLLGVGELFF.

This clone was seen a handful of times. The genes are TRBV29-1 and TRBJ1-1, with a possible D match to TRBD1 (6 bases). Trimming shortened V by 2 bases and J by 5 bases, and 12 bases separated the two germline ends. Germline CDR1 SQVTM, CDR2 ANQGSEA. The CDR3 sequence is 13 residues long. CDR3 nucleotide sequence: TGCAGCGTTGAACCCAGGGGCAATACTGAAGCTTTCTTT. It is translated as CSVEPRGNTEAFF.

V and J are TRBV24-1 and TRBJ2-3, with 9 positions matching TRBD1. CDR1 is KGHDR, CDR2 SFDVKD, per germline. The CDR3 is 16 amino acids. J gave up 5 bases and V 4 bases, and 9 bases lay outside the gene matches. In nucleotides, the CDR3 is TGTGCCACCAGTGACTCTCAACAGGGGGCTGAAGATACGCAGTATTTT. Translation: CATSDSQQGAEDTQYF.

The V call is TRBV6-4, the J call TRBJ2-2; 13 bases fit TRBD2. V trimming: 6 bases; J trimming: 2 bases; junction bases outside the gene matches: 6. Germline-derived CDR1 and CDR2 are MRHNA and SNTAGT. CDR3 size: 17 residues. Here the CDR3 reads CASSRLAGGSNTGELFF. CDR3 sequence (DNA): TGTGCCAGCAGCCGACTAGCGGGAGGATCTAACACCGGGGAGCTGTTTTTT.

This chain connects TRBV27 to TRBJ1-1, with D unclear. CDR1 is MNHEY and CDR2 is SMNVEV in the germline V gene (reference sequence). The CDR3 loop spans 13 amino acids. The V end was cut by 5 bases, the J end by 11 bases, with 18 bases between. CDR3 sequence (DNA): TGTGCCAGCAGTCTCTCCGGGGTAGCCCGCGCTTTCTTT. Protein: CASSLSGVARAFF.

This chain joins TRBV29-1 and TRBJ2-3, with 10 bases lining up with TRBD1. This CDR3 contains 16 residues. V gave up 4 bases and J gave up 5 bases; unmatched junction bases: 12. Germline V lookup: CDR1 SQVTM, CDR2 ANQGSEA. Written as DNA, the CDR3 is TGCAGCGTTGGCGCGACAGGGGGCAGGATTGGAGATACGCAGTATTTT. It translates to CSVGATGGRIGDTQYF.

The rearrangement links TRBV28 to TRBJ1-5; D call uncertain. This CDR3 contains 11 residues. Germline lookup yields CDR1 MDHEN and CDR2 SYDVKM. V lost 6 bases and J 5 bases, leaving 5 bases between the germline ends. CDR3: CASSSYQPQHF. The CDR3 DNA reads TGTGCCAGCAGCTCTTATCAGCCCCAGCATTTT.

V gene TRBV7-9 combines with J gene TRBJ2-3, with 9 bases matching TRBD2. The V and J ends lost 4 bases and 2 bases, in that order; junction bases with no gene match: 7. CDR1 is SEHNR, CDR2 FQNEAQ, per germline (reference sequence). The CDR3 is 16 residues long. The CDR3 bases are TGTGCCAGCAGCTCCTCCCTAGCGGGGCTCACAGATACGCAGTATTTT. Its protein is CASSSSLAGLTDTQYF.

J is TRBJ1-6 and V is TRBV5-1; TRBD1 matches 10 bases. CDR3 size: 16 residues. Germline CDR1 SGHRS, CDR2 YFSETQ. V shed 4 bases and J 5 bases; nucleotides not matched to a gene: 6. In nucleotides, the CDR3 is TGCGCCAGCAGCATCTTCGGACAGGGGGATAATTCACCCCTCCACTTT. The encoded protein is CASSIFGQGDNSPLHF.

The count of this clone is one. Written as DNA, the CDR3 is TGCGCCAGCAGCCCCTTTATTAGCACTGAAGCTTTCTTT. Residues: CASSPFISTEAFF. The chain employs TRBV5-1 and TRBJ1-1; D is undetermined. Trimming cost V 4 bases and J 4 bases, with 11 bases left between them. This CDR3 has 13 residues. Per the germline V gene, CDR1 is SGHRS and CDR2 is YFSETQ.

The chain couples TRBV7-2 to TRBJ1-6; a possible D gene is TRBD1 (6 bases). V lost 5 bases to trimming and J lost 14 bases, with 19 bases between them. Germline V lookup: CDR1 SGHTA, CDR2 FQGNSA. The CDR3 loop spans 14 amino acids. DNA for the CDR3: TGTGCCAGCAGCCCCCAAGGGGGTTCTATCACCCTCCACTTT. Translating gives CASSPQGGSITLHF.

The V call is TRBV5-6, the J call TRBJ1-6; weak D call: TRBD1 (5 bases). CDR3 length: 15 residues. The germline V and J ends were trimmed by 6 bases and 4 bases, with 14 bases remaining between them. CDR1 and CDR2 (germline): SGHDT, YYEEEE. CDR3 residues: CASNRRGGYNSPLHF. The CDR3 coding sequence is TGTGCCAGCAACCGCCGGGGGGGATATAATTCACCCCTCCACTTT.

This chain uses TRBV11-2 with TRBJ2-7; perhaps TRBD2 as D (5 bases). The germline V gene has CDR1 SGHAT and CDR2 FQNNGV. The V end lost 5 bases, the J end lost 2 bases, and 16 bases lay between the germline ends. The length of the CDR3 is 15 residues. The CDR3 here is CASSRPEDGAYEQYF. CDR3 nucleotides: TGTGCCAGCAGCCGTCCGGAGGACGGAGCCTACGAGCAGTACTTC.

The V call is TRBV24-1, the J call TRBJ1-1, with D possibly being TRBD1 (6 bases). Germline V gene sequence: CDR1 KGHDR, CDR2 SFDVKD. The CDR3 length is 12 residues. Between the trimmed V and J ends, which lost 2 bases and 9 bases, there was a span of 9 bases. CDR3 in DNA: TGTGCCACCAGTGATTACGGACAGAAAGCTTTCTTT. Its protein is CATSDYGQKAFF.

V is TRBV27 and J is TRBJ1-1, with D unclear. Germline V gene sequence: CDR1 MNHEY, CDR2 SMNVEV (reference sequence). Deletions cut 3 bases from V and 4 bases from J, with 12 bases between. CDR3 length: 14 amino acids. CDR3 sequence: CASSFWRGGTEAFF. The CDR3 region has the DNA TGTGCCAGCAGTTTCTGGCGGGGAGGCACTGAAGCTTTCTTT.

The rearrangement uses TRBV7-9 and TRBJ1-4; tentative D call: TRBD1 (6 bases). Per the germline V gene, CDR1 is SEHNR and CDR2 is FQNEAQ (reference sequence). V lost 5 bases to trimming and J lost 5 bases, with 12 bases between them. The CDR3 has 14 amino acids. The CDR3 is CASSEGQRNEKLFF. The DNA of the CDR3 is TGTGCCAGCAGCGAGGGACAACGCAATGAAAAACTGTTTTTT.

This chain connects TRBV15 to TRBJ1-3, with no clear D. Germline V gene data show CDR1 as LNHNV and CDR2 as YYDKDF (reference sequence). The ends were cut back, 0 bases at V and 4 bases at J, with 19 bases in the middle. This CDR3 has 18 residues. Here the CDR3 reads CATSRDIVRDTSGNTIYF. For the CDR3, the DNA is TGTGCCACCAGCAGAGATATAGTCCGAGATACCTCCGGAAACACCATATATTTT.

The CDR3 here is CASTPHLSGRYQPQHF. DNA for the CDR3: TGTGCCAGCACCCCTCATCTCTCAGGGCGGTATCAGCCCCAGCATTTT. The rearrangement links TRBV6-2 or TRBV6-3 to TRBJ1-5; tentative D call: TRBD1 (5 bases). The CDR3 runs 16 residues. Per the germline V gene, CDR1 is MNHEY and CDR2 is SVGEGT. V was pared by 7 bases and J by 5 bases, with 21 bases between.

The rearrangement uses TRBV11-2 and TRBJ1-5; no firm D call. Germline loops: CDR1 SGHAT, CDR2 FQNNGV. Trimming left V 0 bases short and J 6 bases short, with 6 bases between. This CDR3 is 13 amino acids long. DNA for the CDR3: TGTGCCAGCAGCTTAGATCGGGGTCAGCCCCAGCATTTT. Translating it yields CASSLDRGQPQHF.

The rearrangement uses TRBV5-4 and TRBJ2-1; 7 positions agree with TRBD2. This CDR3 region has 14 residues. The germline V gene has CDR1 SGHNT and CDR2 YYREEE (reference sequence). V lost 2 bases and J lost 8; bases outside the gene matches: 7. Here the CDR3 reads CASSFTSERDEQFF. Written as DNA, the CDR3 is TGTGCCAGCAGCTTTACTAGCGAGAGGGATGAGCAGTTCTTC. Full variable domain (outside the CDR3, taken from reference TRBV5-4 and TRBJ2-1): ETGVTQSPTHLIKTRGQQVTLRCSSQSGHNTVSWYQQALGQGPQFIFQYYREEENGRGNFPPRFSGLQFPNYSSELNVNALELDDSALYLCASSFTSERDEQFFGPGTRLTVL.

The CDR3 reads CASSRMGTSDGGGYTF. CDR3 nucleotides: TGTGCCAGCAGTCGCATGGGGACATCGGATGGCGGGGGCTACACCTTC. The rearrangement uses TRBV6-2 or TRBV6-3 and TRBJ1-2, with TRBD1 as a possible D gene (6 bases). Germline V gene data show CDR1 as MNHEY and CDR2 as SVGEGT. The V and J ends lost 5 bases and 8 bases respectively, with 24 bases between them. The CDR3 runs to 16 residues.

The chain links TRBV11-2 to TRBJ2-2; 8 bases agree with TRBD2. Trimming removed 4 bases from V and 6 bases from J; junction bases left unmatched: 4. Per the germline V gene, CDR1 is SGHAT and CDR2 is FQNNGV. The CDR3 sequence is 14 residues long. The CDR3 region is CASSWGLESGELFF. CDR3 nucleotide sequence: TGTGCCAGCAGCTGGGGACTAGAATCCGGGGAGCTGTTTTTT.

The CDR3 here is CATGTGGASQPQHF. CDR3 DNA: TGTGCCACCGGGACAGGGGGCGCTAGTCAGCCCCAGCATTTT. This chain joins TRBV28 and TRBJ1-5; 12 bases map to TRBD1. Looked up from germline, CDR1 is MDHEN and CDR2 is SYDVKM. J lost 6 bases, V lost 10 bases, and 7 bases had no gene match. This CDR3 region has 14 residues.

This clone was counted ten times or more. V gene TRBV30 combines with J gene TRBJ1-1, with TRBD1 matching 8 bases. The CDR3 totals 15 residues. Germline values: CDR1 GTSNPN, CDR2 SVGIG (reference sequence). V shed 2 bases and J 4 bases; nucleotides not matched to a gene: 9. This CDR3 is CAWSKLDRGSTEAFF. CDR3 bases: TGTGCCTGGAGTAAACTCGACAGGGGCTCCACTGAAGCTTTCTTT.